The 13 T cell receptor beta chains below all came from one sample that was sequenced in a study of T cells in Graves' hyperthyroidism and ophthalmopathy. TCR beta CDR3 sequences were amplified from RNA transcripts. When the TCR CDR3 underwent first-round RT-PCR, the HTBI primer set was used. TCRdb recomputed calls from the multiplex PCR reads with MiXCR, one row per CDR3 protein. The repertoire has 640,000 or so distinct CDR3 sequences, approximately 14% of them found once; the top ten carry roughly 7.1%. The sample comprised blood. Receptors were obtained from a woman aged 18 to 35 with Graves' ophthalmopathy.

Ten or more counts support this clonotype. This sequence joins TRBV28 and TRBJ2-7; D may be TRBD1 (6 bases). The V gene's germline CDR1 is MDHEN and CDR2 SYDVKM. V was trimmed by 10 bases and J by 1 base, leaving 17 bases between them. CDR3 length: 14 amino acids. The CDR3 is CATNNQGKSYEQYF. CDR3 in DNA: TGTGCCACCAATAACCAGGGGAAGTCCTACGAGCAGTACTTC.

This clonotype has only a few counts. Here the CDR3 DNA reads TGTGCCAGCAGCCCGGTGGGTGCCGAGCAGTACTTC. Residues: CASSPVGAEQYF. The V call is TRBV6-1, the J call TRBJ2-7, with unresolved D. From germline, CDR1 is MNHNS and CDR2 SASEGT. V dropped 6 bases and J dropped 6 bases, with 12 bases sitting between them. CDR3 length: 12 amino acids.

The table lists this clonotype with many counts. This chain uses TRBV6-1 with TRBJ2-7; D call uncertain. The CDR3 is made up of 21 amino acids. Germline V CDR1 and CDR2: MNHNS, SASEGT. V was shortened by 1 base and J by 0 bases, with 28 bases between the two germline ends. The chain's CDR3 is CASSEGRLLGWVQQSSYEQYF. The CDR3 DNA sequence: TGTGCCAGCAGTGAAGGACGTCTTCTGGGTTGGGTACAACAAAGCTCCTACGAGCAGTACTTC.

This clonotype was seen ten or more times. This chain links TRBV12-3 or TRBV12-4 with TRBJ2-3; 8 positions agree with TRBD2. The CDR3 loop spans 17 amino acids. Trimming took 4 bases from V and 0 from J; bases not matched to a gene: 9. CDR3 nucleotide sequence: TGTGCCAGCAGTTACGGCCCTAGCGGGTTTAGCACAGATACGCAGTATTTT. Encoded protein: CASSYGPSGFSTDTQYF.

There are many counts of this clonotype. This sequence joins TRBV7-9 and TRBJ2-7; weak D call: TRBD1 (5 bases). Germline lookup yields CDR1 SEHNR and CDR2 FQNEAQ (reference sequence). The CDR3 spans 15 residues. V was cut by 1 base and J by 4 bases, with 14 bases left in between. The CDR3 DNA reads TGTGCCAGCAGCTTAGGGGGCAGGGTCGATTACGAGCAGTACTTC. Translation gives CASSLGGRVDYEQYF.

The table lists this clonotype with a few counts. V and J are TRBV4-1 and TRBJ1-1; D gene ambiguous. CDR3 length: 15 amino acids. Trimming took 6 bases from V and 1 from J, leaving 15 bases between them. Germline V gene data show CDR1 as MGHRA and CDR2 as YSYEKL. CDR3 in DNA: TGCGCCAGCAGACTTCAGTGGGCCCCGAACACTGAAGCTTTCTTT. Translation gives CASRLQWAPNTEAFF.

This chain uses TRBV19 with TRBJ1-1; D not certain. Germline V CDR1 and CDR2: LNHDA, SQIVND (reference sequence). V shed 5 bases and J shed 5 bases, with 12 bases lying between them. The CDR3 is 13 amino acids. The CDR3 DNA follows: TGTGCCAGTAGTCTCAAGGGATGGACTGAAGCTTTCTTT. Translating gives CASSLKGWTEAFF. The full variable domain, completed using reference TRBV19 and TRBJ1-1, is DGGITQSPKYLFRKEGQNVTLSCEQNLNHDAMYWYRQDPGQGLRLIYYSQIVNDFQKGDIAEGYSVSREKKESFPLTVTSAQKNPTAFYLCASSLKGWTEAFFGQGTRLTVV.

This clonotype was detected a few times. The rearrangement links TRBV19 to TRBJ2-1; D not resolved. Germline V gene lookup returns CDR1 LNHDA and CDR2 SQIVND (reference sequence). Trimming shortened V by 5 bases and J by 0 bases, and 8 bases separated the two germline ends. The CDR3 spans 14 residues. This CDR3 reads CASSSRSSYNEQFF. The CDR3 region has the DNA TGTGCCAGTAGTTCTCGGAGCTCCTACAATGAGCAGTTCTTC.

J is TRBJ1-4 and V is TRBV5-4; no firm D call. Trimming pared 3 bases from V and 4 bases from J, leaving 7 bases between. Germline assignment: CDR1 SGHNT and CDR2 YYREEE (reference sequence). There are 13 residues in the CDR3. The DNA for the CDR3 is TGTGCCAGCAGCTCGGAATTTAATGAAAAACTGTTTTTT. Its protein is CASSSEFNEKLFF.

V gene TRBV29-1 combines with J gene TRBJ2-1, with 9 bases that match TRBD2. J gave up 7 bases and V 0 bases, and 7 bases lay outside the gene matches. CDR3 length: 15 residues. Germline CDR1 SQVTM, CDR2 ANQGSEA. Here the CDR3 reads CSVEDLGLAGNEQFF. The CDR3, as DNA: TGCAGCGTTGAAGATCTTGGGCTAGCGGGAAATGAGCAGTTCTTC.

This clonotype was observed at least ten times. The V and J genes are TRBV12-3 or TRBV12-4 and TRBJ1-2, with 12 nucleotides matching TRBD1. The length of the CDR3 is 15 residues. The ends lost 6 bases at V and 8 bases at J; junction bases unmatched: 10. Here the CDR3 reads CASSSSRDRGPGYTF. The CDR3 DNA follows: TGTGCCAGCAGCTCCTCCCGGGACAGGGGGCCGGGCTACACCTTC.

This clonotype was observed a few times. The V call is TRBV7-9, the J call TRBJ2-7; 12 bases line up with TRBD2. The CDR3 consists of 15 residues. V lost 2 bases and J lost 5; bases outside the gene matches: 4. Per germline, CDR1 SEHNR and CDR2 FQNEAQ (reference sequence). This CDR3 is CASSLRTSGTHEQYF. The CDR3 region has the DNA TGTGCCAGCAGCTTAAGGACTAGCGGGACCCACGAGCAGTACTTC.

This clonotype has just a few counts. The rearrangement links TRBV4-3 to TRBJ2-4; a weak D match, TRBD1 (5 bases). Germline V gives CDR1 LGHNA, CDR2 YSLEER. The CDR3 loop spans 14 amino acids. V lost 0 bases and J lost 7, with 10 bases in between. The CDR3 DNA reads TGCGCCAGCAGCCAAGATCCAGGGTGGAACATTCAGTACTTC. This translates into CASSQDPGWNIQYF.